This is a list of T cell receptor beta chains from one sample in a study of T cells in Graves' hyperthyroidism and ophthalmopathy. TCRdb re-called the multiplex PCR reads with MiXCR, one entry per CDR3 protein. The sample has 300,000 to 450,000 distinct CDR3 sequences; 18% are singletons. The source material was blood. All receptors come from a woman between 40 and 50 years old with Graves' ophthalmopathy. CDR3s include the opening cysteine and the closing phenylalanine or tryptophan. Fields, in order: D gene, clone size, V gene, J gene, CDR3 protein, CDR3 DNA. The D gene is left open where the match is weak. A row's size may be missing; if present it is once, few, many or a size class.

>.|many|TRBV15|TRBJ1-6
CATSRDRNYNSPLHF
TGTGCCACCAGCAGGGACAGAAACTATAATTCACCCCTCCACTTT
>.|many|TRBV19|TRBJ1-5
CASTPYSNQPQHF
TGTGCCAGTACCCCATATAGCAATCAGCCCCAGCATTTT
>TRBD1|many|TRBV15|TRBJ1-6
CATSRPVIGDSFSPLHF
TGTGCCACCAGCAGACCGGTGATCGGGGACAGCTTTTCACCCCTCCACTTT
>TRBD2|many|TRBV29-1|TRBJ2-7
CSVARTSSYEQYF
TGCAGCGTTGCGAGGACTAGCTCCTACGAGCAGTACTTC
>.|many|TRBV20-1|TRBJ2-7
CSARPGQKLTYEQYF
TGCAGTGCTAGACCCGGACAGAAACTCACCTACGAGCAGTACTTC
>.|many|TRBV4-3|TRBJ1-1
CASSQEGGGTEAFF
TGCGCCAGCAGCCAAGAGGGCGGGGGTACTGAAGCTTTCTTT
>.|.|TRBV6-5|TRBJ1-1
CASSYATQGNTEAFF
TGTGCCAGCAGTTACGCTACCCAGGGGAACACTGAAGCTTTCTTT
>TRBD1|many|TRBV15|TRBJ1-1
CATSKRGKGAVEAFF
TGTGCCACCAGCAAGAGGGGGAAGGGGGCAGTTGAAGCTTTCTTT
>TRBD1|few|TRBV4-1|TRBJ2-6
CASSQDGRGRYSGANVLTF
TGCGCCAGCAGCCAAGATGGCAGGGGGCGATATTCTGGGGCCAACGTCCTGACTTTC
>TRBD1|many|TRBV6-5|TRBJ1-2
CASSYADRAFLYGYTF
TGTGCCAGCAGTTACGCTGACAGGGCTTTCCTCTATGGCTACACCTTC
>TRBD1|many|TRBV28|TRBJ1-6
CASSKGGTGVGSPLHF
TGTGCCAGCAGTAAGGGAGGGACAGGGGTGGGATCACCCCTCCACTTT
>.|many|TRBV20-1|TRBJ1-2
CSARWVRATYGYTF
TGCAGTGCTAGATGGGTTAGGGCGACTTATGGCTACACCTTC
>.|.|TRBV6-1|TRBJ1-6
CASSEMGGNSPLHF
TGTGCCAGCAGTGAAATGGGGGGTAATTCACCCCTCCACTTT
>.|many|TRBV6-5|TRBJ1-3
CASSYGVGNTIYF
TGTGCCAGCAGTTACGGGGTTGGAAACACCATATATTTT
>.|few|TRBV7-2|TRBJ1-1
CASSLVQGGTEAFF
TGTGCCAGCAGCTTAGTACAGGGCGGCACTGAAGCTTTCTTT
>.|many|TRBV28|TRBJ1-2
CASRPSTIFGYTF
TGTGCCAGCAGACCTTCAACAATATTTGGCTACACCTTC
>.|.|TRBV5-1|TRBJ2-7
CASRDGDSYEQYF
TGCGCCAGCAGGGACGGAGACTCCTACGAGCAGTACTTC
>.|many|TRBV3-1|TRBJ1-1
CASSPHLEVAEAFF
TGTGCCAGCAGCCCGCACCTCGAGGTGGCTGAAGCTTTCTTT
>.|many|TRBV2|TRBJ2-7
CASSETRGALHEQYF
TGTGCCAGCAGTGAAACCCGGGGCGCGCTTCACGAGCAGTACTTC
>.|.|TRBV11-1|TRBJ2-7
CASSSTDSVPLTPYEQYF
TGTGCCAGCAGCTCGACGGACAGCGTGCCGCTAACCCCCTACGAGCAGTACTTC
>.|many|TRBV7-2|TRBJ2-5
CASSSTSSYQETQYF
TGTGCCAGCAGCTCGACTAGTTCGTACCAAGAGACCCAGTACTTC
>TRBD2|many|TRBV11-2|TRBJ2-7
CASSFSSGLEQYF
TGTGCCAGCAGCTTCTCTAGCGGCTTGGAGCAGTACTTC
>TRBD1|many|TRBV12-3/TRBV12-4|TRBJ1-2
CASSNQGASNYGYTF
TGTGCCAGCAGTAACCAGGGGGCGTCAAACTATGGCTACACCTTC
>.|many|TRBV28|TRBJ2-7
CASNGGYRVYEQYF
TGTGCCAGCAACGGTGGGTACAGGGTCTACGAGCAGTACTTC
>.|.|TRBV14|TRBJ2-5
CASSQGTETQYF
TGTGCCAGCAGCCAAGGGACAGAGACCCAGTACTTC
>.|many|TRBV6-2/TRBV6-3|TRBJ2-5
CASSIWTDFQETQYF
TGTGCCAGCAGTATCTGGACAGACTTCCAAGAGACCCAGTACTTC
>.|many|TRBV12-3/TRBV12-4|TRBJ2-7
CASSPEGRYEQYF
TGTGCCAGCAGCCCTGAGGGACGCTACGAGCAGTACTTC
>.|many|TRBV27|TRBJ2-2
CASSPQLVSNTGELFF
TGTGCCAGCAGCCCCCAGTTGGTATCGAACACCGGGGAGCTGTTTTTT
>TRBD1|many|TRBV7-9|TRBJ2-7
CASSAIGTGFHEQYF
TGTGCCAGCAGCGCAATTGGGACAGGGTTCCACGAGCAGTACTTC
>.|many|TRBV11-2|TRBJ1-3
CASSSTEGNTIYF
TGTGCCAGCAGCTCCACAGAGGGAAACACCATATATTTT
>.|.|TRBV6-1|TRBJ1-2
CVAPVPDYGYTF
TGTGTAGCCCCGGTCCCCGACTATGGCTACACCTTC